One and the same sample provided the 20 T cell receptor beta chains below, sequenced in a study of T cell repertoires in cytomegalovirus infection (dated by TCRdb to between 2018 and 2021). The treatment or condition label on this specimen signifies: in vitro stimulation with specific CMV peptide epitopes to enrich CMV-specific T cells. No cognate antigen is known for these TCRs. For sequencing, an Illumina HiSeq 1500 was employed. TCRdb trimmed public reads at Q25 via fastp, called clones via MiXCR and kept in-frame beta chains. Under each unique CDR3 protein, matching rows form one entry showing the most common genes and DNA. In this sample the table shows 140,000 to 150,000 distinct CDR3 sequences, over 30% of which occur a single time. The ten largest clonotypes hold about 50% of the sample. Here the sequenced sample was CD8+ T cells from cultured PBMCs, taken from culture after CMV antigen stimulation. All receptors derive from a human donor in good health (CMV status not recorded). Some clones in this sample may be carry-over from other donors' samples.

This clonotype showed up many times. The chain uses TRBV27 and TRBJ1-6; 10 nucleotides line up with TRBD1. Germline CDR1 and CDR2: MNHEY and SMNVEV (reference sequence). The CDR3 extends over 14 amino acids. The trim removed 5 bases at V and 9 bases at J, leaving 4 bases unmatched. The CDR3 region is CASSARTGGSPLHF. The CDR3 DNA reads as TGTGCCAGCAGTGCCCGGACAGGGGGTTCACCCCTCCACTTT.

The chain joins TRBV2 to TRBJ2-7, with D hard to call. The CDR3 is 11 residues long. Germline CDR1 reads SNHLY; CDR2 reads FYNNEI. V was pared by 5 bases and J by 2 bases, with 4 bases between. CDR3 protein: CASSTAYEQYF. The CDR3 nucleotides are TGTGCCAGCAGTACCGCCTACGAGCAGTACTTC.

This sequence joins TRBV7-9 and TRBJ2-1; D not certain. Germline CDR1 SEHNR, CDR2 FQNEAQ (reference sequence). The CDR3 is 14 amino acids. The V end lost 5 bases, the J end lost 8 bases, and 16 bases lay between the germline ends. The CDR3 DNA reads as TGTGCCAGCAGCCTCCCGACCGGATTCCATGAGCAGTTCTTC. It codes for CASSLPTGFHEQFF.

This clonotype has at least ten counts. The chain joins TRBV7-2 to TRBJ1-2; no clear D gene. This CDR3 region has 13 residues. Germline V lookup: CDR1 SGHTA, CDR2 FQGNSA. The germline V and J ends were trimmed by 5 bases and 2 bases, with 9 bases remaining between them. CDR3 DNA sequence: TGTGCCAGCAGCCTCAGGACCAACTATGGCTACACCTTC. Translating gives CASSLRTNYGYTF.

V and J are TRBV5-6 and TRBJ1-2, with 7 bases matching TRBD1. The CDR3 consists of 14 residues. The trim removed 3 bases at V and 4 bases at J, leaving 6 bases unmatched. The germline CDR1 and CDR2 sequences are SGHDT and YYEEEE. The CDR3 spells CASSYDRDLYGYTF. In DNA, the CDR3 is TGTGCCAGCAGCTATGACAGGGACCTCTATGGCTACACCTTC.

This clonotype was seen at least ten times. The CDR3 reads CASSPPGVEETQYF. The CDR3 DNA is TGTGCCAGCAGTCCCCCCGGAGTTGAAGAGACCCAGTACTTC. The chain employs TRBV12-3 or TRBV12-4 and TRBJ2-5; D is unresolved. This CDR3 comprises 14 residues. Trimming took 5 bases from V and 3 from J, leaving 13 bases between them.

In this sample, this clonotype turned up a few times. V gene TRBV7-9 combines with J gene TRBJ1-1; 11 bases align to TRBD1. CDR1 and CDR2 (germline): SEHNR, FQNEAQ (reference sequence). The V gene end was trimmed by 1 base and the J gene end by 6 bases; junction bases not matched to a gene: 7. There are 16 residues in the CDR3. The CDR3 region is CASSLVGDRGFPEAFF. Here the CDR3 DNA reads TGTGCCAGCAGCTTAGTTGGGGACAGGGGGTTCCCTGAAGCTTTCTTT.

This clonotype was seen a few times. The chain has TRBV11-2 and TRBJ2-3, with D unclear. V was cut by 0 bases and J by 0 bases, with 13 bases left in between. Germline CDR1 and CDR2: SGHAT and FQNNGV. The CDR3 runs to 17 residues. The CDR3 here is CASSLDRTTTSTDTQYF. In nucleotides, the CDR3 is TGTGCCAGCAGCTTAGACAGGACCACGACTAGCACAGATACGCAGTATTTT.

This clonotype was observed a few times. For the CDR3, the DNA is TGCAGTGCTAGGGGACTAAGGACCGGGGAGCTGTTTTTT. Its protein product is CSARGLRTGELFF. The rearrangement links TRBV20-1 to TRBJ2-2, with TRBD2 matching 7 bases. After removal of 3 bases from V and 5 bases from J, the junction contained 3 bases not matched to a gene. Germline V gene lookup returns CDR1 DFQATT and CDR2 SNEGSKA (reference sequence). CDR3 length: 13 residues.

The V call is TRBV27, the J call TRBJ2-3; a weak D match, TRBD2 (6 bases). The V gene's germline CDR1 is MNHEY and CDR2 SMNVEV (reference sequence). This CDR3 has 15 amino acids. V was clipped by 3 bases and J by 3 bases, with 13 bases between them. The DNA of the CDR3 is TGTGCCAGCAGTTTCAACCGGGACTCGACAGATACGCAGTATTTT. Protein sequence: CASSFNRDSTDTQYF.

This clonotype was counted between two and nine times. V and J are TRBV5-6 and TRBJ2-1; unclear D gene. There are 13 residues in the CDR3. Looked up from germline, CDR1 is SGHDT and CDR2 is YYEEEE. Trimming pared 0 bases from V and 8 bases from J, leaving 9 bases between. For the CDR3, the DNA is TGTGCCAGCAGCTTGGCCCGCGGCCATGAGCAGTTCTTC. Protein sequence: CASSLARGHEQFF.

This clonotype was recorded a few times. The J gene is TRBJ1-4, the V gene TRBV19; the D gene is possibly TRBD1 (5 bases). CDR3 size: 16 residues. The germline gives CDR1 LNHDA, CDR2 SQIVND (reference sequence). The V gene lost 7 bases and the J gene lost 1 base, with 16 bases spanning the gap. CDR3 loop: CASMGLTQGTNEKLFF. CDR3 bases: TGTGCCAGTATGGGACTCACTCAGGGAACTAATGAAAAACTGTTTTTT.

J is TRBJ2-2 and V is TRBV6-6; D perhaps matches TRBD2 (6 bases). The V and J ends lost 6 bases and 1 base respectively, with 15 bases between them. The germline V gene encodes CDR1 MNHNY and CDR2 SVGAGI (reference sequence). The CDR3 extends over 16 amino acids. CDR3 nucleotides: TGTGCCAGCAGCAGGGACTCCCCAAAGAACACCGGGGAGCTGTTTTTT. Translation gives CASSRDSPKNTGELFF.

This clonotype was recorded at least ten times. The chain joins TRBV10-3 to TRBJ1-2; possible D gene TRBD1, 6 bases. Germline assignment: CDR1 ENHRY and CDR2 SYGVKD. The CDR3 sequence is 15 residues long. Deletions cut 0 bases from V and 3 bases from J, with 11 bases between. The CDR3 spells CAISESGQGHYGYTF. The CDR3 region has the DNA TGTGCCATCAGTGAGTCGGGGCAGGGGCACTATGGCTACACCTTC.

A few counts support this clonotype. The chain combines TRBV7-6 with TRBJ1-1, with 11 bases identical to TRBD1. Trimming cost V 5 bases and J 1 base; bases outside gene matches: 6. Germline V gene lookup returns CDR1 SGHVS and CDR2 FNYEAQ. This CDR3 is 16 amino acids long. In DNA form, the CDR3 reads TGTGCCAGCAGCCCCCCGGGACAGGGGGGGAACACTGAAGCTTTCTTT. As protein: CASSPPGQGGNTEAFF.

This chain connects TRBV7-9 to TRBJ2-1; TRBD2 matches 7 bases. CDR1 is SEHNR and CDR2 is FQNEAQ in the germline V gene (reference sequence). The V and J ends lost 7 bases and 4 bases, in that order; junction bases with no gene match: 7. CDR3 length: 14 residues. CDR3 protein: CASTGTTKYNEQFF. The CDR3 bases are TGTGCCAGCACCGGGACTACTAAATACAATGAGCAGTTCTTC.

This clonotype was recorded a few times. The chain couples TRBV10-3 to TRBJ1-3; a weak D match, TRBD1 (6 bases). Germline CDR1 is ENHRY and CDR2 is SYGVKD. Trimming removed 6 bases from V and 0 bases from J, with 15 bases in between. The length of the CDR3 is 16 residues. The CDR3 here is CAISPWDTNSGNTIYF. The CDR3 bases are TGTGCCATCAGCCCCTGGGACACCAACTCTGGAAACACCATATATTTT.

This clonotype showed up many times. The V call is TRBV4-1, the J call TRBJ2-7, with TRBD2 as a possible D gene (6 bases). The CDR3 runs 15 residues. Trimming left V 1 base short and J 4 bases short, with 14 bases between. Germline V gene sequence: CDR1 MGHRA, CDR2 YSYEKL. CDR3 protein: CASSQVAGKGYEQYF. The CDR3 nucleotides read TGCGCCAGCAGCCAAGTCGCGGGGAAAGGTTACGAGCAGTACTTC.

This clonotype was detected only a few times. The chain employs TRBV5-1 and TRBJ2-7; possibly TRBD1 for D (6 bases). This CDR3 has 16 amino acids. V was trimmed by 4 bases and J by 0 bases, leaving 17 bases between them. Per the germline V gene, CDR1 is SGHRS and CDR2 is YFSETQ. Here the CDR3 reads CASSREYTGSSYEQYF. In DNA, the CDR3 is TGCGCCAGCAGCCGAGAATATACAGGGAGCTCCTACGAGCAGTACTTC. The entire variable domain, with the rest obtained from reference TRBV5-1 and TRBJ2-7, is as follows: KAGVTQTPRYLIKTRGQQVTLSCSPISGHRSVSWYQQTPGQGLQFLFEYFSETQRNKGNFPGRFSGRQFSNSRSEMNVSTLELGDSALYLCASSREYTGSSYEQYFGPGTRLTVT.

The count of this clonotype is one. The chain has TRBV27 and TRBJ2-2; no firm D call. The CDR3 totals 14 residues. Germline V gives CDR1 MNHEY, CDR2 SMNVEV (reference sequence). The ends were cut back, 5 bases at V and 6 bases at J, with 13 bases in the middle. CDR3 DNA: TGTGCCAGCAGTGCCCAGGTTACCCCCGGGGAGCTGTTTTTT. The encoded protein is CASSAQVTPGELFF.